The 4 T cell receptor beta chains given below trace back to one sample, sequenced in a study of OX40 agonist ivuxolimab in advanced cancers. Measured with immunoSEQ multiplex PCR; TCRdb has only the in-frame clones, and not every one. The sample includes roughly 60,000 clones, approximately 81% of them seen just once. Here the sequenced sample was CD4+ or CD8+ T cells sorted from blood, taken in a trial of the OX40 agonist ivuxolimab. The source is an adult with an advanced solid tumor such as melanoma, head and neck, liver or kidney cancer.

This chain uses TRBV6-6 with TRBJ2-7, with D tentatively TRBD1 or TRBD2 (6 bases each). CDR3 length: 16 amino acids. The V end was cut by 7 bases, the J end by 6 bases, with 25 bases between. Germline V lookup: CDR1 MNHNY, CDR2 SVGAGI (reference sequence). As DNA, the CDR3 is TGTGCCAGCACCACAACCGGGTGGGGGGCGCGGGGCGAGCAGTACTTC. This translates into CASTTTGWGARGEQYF.

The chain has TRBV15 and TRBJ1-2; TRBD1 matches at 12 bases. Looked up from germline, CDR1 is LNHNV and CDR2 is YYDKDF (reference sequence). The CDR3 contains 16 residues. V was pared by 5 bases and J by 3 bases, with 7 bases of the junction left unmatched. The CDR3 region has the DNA TGTGCCACCAGCCTGGGACAGGGGGCATTTCACTATGGCTACACCTTC. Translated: CATSLGQGAFHYGYTF. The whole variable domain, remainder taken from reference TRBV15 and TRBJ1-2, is DAMVIQNPRYQVTQFGKPVTLSCSQTLNHNVMYWYQQKSSQAPKLLFHYYDKDFNNEADTPDNFQSRRPNTSFCFLDIRSPGLGDTAMYLCATSLGQGAFHYGYTFGSGTRLTVV.

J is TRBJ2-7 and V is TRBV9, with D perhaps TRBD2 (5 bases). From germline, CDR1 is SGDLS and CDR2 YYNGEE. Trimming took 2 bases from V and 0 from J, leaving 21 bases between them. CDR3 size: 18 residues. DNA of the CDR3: TGTGCCAGCAGCGTCGTTGCGGGCTATATTACCCGCTCCTACGAGCAGTACTTC. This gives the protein CASSVVAGYITRSYEQYF.

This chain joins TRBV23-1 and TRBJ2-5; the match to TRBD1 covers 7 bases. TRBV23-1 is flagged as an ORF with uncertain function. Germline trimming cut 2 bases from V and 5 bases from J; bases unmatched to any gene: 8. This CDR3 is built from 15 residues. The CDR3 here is CASSQATGITETQYF. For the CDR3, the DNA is TGCGCCAGCAGTCAAGCGACAGGGATCACCGAGACCCAGTACTTC.